This record covers a single T cell receptor (beta chain). The antigen is unknown. 5'RACE with constant-segment primers built TCRalpha and TCRbeta cDNA libraries with UMIs. TCRdb redid the calling of the 5' RACE reads with MiXCR, one entry per CDR3 protein. Among approximately 400,000 distinct CDR3 sequences, approximately 19% were seen once, and the ten largest hold about a fifth. This sample was taken from a study of T-cell memory formation after mild COVID-19. Study-level results: Among contracting clones, CD4+ were mainly CM/EM and CD8+ enriched in EMRA. Clones that got smaller from day 15 to 85 had even CD4/CD8, while clones growing later tipped toward CD4+. Cross-reactive memory seemingly joined, as some responding clones were found in pre-infection memory.

This CDR3 is built from 15 residues. Trimming shortened V by 0 bases and J by 4 bases, and 13 bases separated the two germline ends. Germline V CDR1 and CDR2: SGHKS, YYEKEE (reference sequence). The V gene is TRBV5-5, the J gene TRBJ1-1; no reliable D call. The TCR comes from a man between 18 and 35 years old who had mild COVID-19 (a few samples of this study predate the infection). Cell type and time point are not known. The sample consisted of PBMCs or a T cell subset sorted from them (not recorded which). The CDR3 sequence: CASSLGASGSTEAFF. The CDR3 bases are TGTGCCAGCAGCTTGGGGGCGTCGGGGAGCACTGAAGCTTTCTTT.